A selection of T cell receptor beta chains follows, all from one sample in a study of shared clonotypes between healthy human individuals. The protocol was immunoSEQ multiplex PCR, while the TCRdb copy is restricted to in-frame clones and leaves out a portion. The data hold approximately 1,000,000 clones, with around 78% observed a single time. The material sequenced was memory CD4+ T cells from PBMCs. Source of these receptors: a young man in good health. Some clones in this sample may be carry-over from other donors' samples. Both conserved end residues are part of each CDR3. The D gene is left open where the match is weak. A clone size is listed for some rows: how often the clone was seen (once, few, many), or a class if it is expanded.

D gene	V gene	J gene	clone size	CDR3 DNA	CDR3 protein
-	TRBV5-1	TRBJ2-3	-	TGCGCCAGCAGCTACCTCGGTGCGGGGCGGACAGATACGCAGTATTTT	CASSYLGAGRTDTQYF
-	TRBV18	TRBJ1-4	-	TGTGCCAGCTCACCCCCGGGTAGAGACGAAAAACTGTTTTTT	CASSPPGRDEKLFF
-	TRBV29-1	TRBJ1-3	once	TGCAGCGCTCAGGGAAACTCTGGAAACACCATATATTTT	CSAQGNSGNTIYF
-	TRBV5-1	TRBJ2-1	-	TGCGCCAGCAGCTCGGGACGACCGGCAGGGAACAATGAGCAGTTCTTC	CASSSGRPAGNNEQFF
TRBD2	TRBV6-6	TRBJ2-1	-	TGTGCCAGCAGTTCCAATAGCGGGAGGATGTACAATGAGCAGTTCTTC	CASSSNSGRMYNEQFF
-	TRBV5-5	TRBJ2-4	-	TGTGCCAGCAGCCCGGACGTGGCGACGGCCAAAAACATTCAGTACTTC	CASSPDVATAKNIQYF
TRBD1	TRBV12-5	TRBJ2-5	-	TGTGCTAGTGGAATTCGGGACAGAGAGACCCAGTACTTC	CASGIRDRETQYF
TRBD2	TRBV6-5	TRBJ2-1	few	TGTGCCAGCAGTTCCCGGGGACTAGCCTACAATGAGCAGTTCTTC	CASSSRGLAYNEQFF
TRBD1	TRBV28	TRBJ1-2	-	TGTGCCAGCAGTTTAACAAGGACAGGCGTTGAGAACTATGGCTACACCTTC	CASSLTRTGVENYGYTF
TRBD1	TRBV18	TRBJ1-2	-	TGTGCCAGCTCACGACAGGGGGCAGGCTATGGCTACACCTTC	CASSRQGAGYGYTF
TRBD1	TRBV18	TRBJ1-2	-	TGTGCCAGCTCACGTAGTACAGGGGGAGACGACTATGGCTACACCTTC	CASSRSTGGDDYGYTF
-	TRBV27	TRBJ2-2	-	TGTGCCAGCAGTTTAAGGGCTAGCCCCACCGGGGAGCTGTTTTTT	CASSLRASPTGELFF
-	TRBV7-3	TRBJ2-1	-	TGTGCCAGCAGCCTAATGCGTGACAATGAGCAGTTCTTC	CASSLMRDNEQFF
TRBD2	TRBV5-1	TRBJ2-2	-	TGCGCCAGCAACCCTAGCGGGAACGCCGGGGAGCTGTTTTTT	CASNPSGNAGELFF
TRBD2	TRBV11-2	TRBJ2-2	-	TGTGCCAGCAGCTCCCCGGGACTAGCGGGAGCCGGGGAGCTGTTTTTT	CASSSPGLAGAGELFF
-	TRBV5-1	TRBJ1-2	-	TGCGCCAGCAGCCCCGGGGACGGAGGCCCCTATGGCTACACCTTC	CASSPGDGGPYGYTF
-	TRBV7-6	TRBJ2-7	once	TGTGCCAGCAGCCCCAACGCGCGAGGGTCTAGGCAGTACTTC	CASSPNARGSRQYF
TRBD1	TRBV4-1	TRBJ1-6	-	TGCGCCAGCAGACCTACGGGGACAGGGAATTCACCCCTCCACTTT	CASRPTGTGNSPLHF
-	TRBV4-3	TRBJ2-3	-	TGCGCCAGCAGCCAAGATCCTTCCTCAGCAGATACGCAGTATTTT	CASSQDPSSADTQYF
-	TRBV5-4	TRBJ2-3	-	TGTGCCAGCAGTTCACGCATGGAGGGAGATACGCAGTATTTT	CASSSRMEGDTQYF
-	TRBV2	TRBJ2-7	few	TGTGCCAGCACAGGATCCTACGAGCAGTACTTC	CASTGSYEQYF
TRBD1	TRBV28	TRBJ2-7	-	TGTGCCAGCAGACAGGGGTCAGACGAGCAGTACTTC	CASRQGSDEQYF
-	TRBV30	TRBJ2-3	-	TGTGCCTGGAGTAGGGGCAGGGTGAGGACAGATACGCAGTATTTT	CAWSRGRVRTDTQYF
TRBD2	TRBV29-1	TRBJ2-1	-	TGCAGCGATCTGGGACTAGCGGGAGCTCGGGAGCAGTTCTTC	CSDLGLAGAREQFF
-	TRBV5-4	TRBJ2-2	-	TGTGCCAGCAGCTTGGGTGGGGTTGACGGGGAGCTGTTTTTT	CASSLGGVDGELFF
-	TRBV4-1	TRBJ2-5	-	TGCGCCAGCAGCCAAGAACGGGGGCGGCCAGGGGAAGAGACCCAGTACTTC	CASSQERGRPGEETQYF
-	TRBV14	TRBJ1-4	-	TGTGCCAGCAGCCACTTAGGGGCAGGCGGAAATGAAAAACTGTTTTTT	CASSHLGAGGNEKLFF
-	TRBV4-3	TRBJ2-5	-	TGCGCCAGCAGCCAAGAATCCGGAGAGACCCAGTACTTC	CASSQESGETQYF
-	TRBV9	TRBJ2-3	-	TGTGCCAGCAGCGTCCCAGGTTCAGATACGCAGTATTTT	CASSVPGSDTQYF
TRBD2	TRBV2	TRBJ2-2	-	TGTGCCAGCAGTATGACTAGCGGGAGGGTCGGCGGCACCGGGGAGCTGTTTTTT	CASSMTSGRVGGTGELFF
-	TRBV19	TRBJ1-2	-	TGTGCCAGTAGTCTAACGGGGGCGAAATGGGTCGACTATGGCTACACCTTC	CASSLTGAKWVDYGYTF
-	TRBV27	TRBJ2-7	few	TGTGCCAGCTGGGACCGAAATTACGAGCAGTACTTC	CASWDRNYEQYF
TRBD2	TRBV7-9	TRBJ2-1	-	TGTGCCAGCAGCAGAGTAGCGGGATACTACAATGAGCAGTTCTTC	CASSRVAGYYNEQFF
TRBD2	TRBV4-1	TRBJ2-5	-	TGCGCCAGCAGCCAAGATCGTGCGGGAGGACTCCAAGAGACCCAGTACTTC	CASSQDRAGGLQETQYF
TRBD2	TRBV11-2	TRBJ2-7	-	TGTGCCAGCAGCTTTACGGGAGGGGACTACTACGAGCAGTACTTC	CASSFTGGDYYEQYF
-	TRBV27	TRBJ2-2	many	TGTGCCAGCAGTAAAGCCGGGGAGCTGTTTTTT	CASSKAGELFF
TRBD2	TRBV5-3	TRBJ2-7	-	TGTGCCAGACGGACTAGGAGAGGCTACGAGCAGTACTTC	CARRTRRGYEQYF
-	TRBV6-5	TRBJ1-2	-	TGTGCCACCCGGACGACTCGCTATGGCTACACCTTC	CATRTTRYGYTF
-	TRBV27	TRBJ2-1	-	TGTGCCAGCAGTCTCGAACCCAGTAGCGGTGAGCAGTTCTTC	CASSLEPSSGEQFF
-	TRBV27	TRBJ1-5	-	TGTGCCAGCAGTTTCTCCAGGGAGGTTGGTCAGCCCCAGCATTTT	CASSFSREVGQPQHF
TRBD1	TRBV5-6	TRBJ2-2	-	TGTGCCAGCAGCTCCGCGGGACAGGGTAACACCGGGGAGCTGTTTTTT	CASSSAGQGNTGELFF
-	TRBV28	TRBJ1-1	-	TGTGCCAGCAGTTCGACCGGTTCTGCGAACACTGAAGCTTTCTTT	CASSSTGSANTEAFF
TRBD1	TRBV29-1	TRBJ1-3	-	TGCAGCGTCGCGGACAGGGAAGCTGGAAACACCATATATTTT	CSVADREAGNTIYF
-	TRBV11-1	TRBJ2-5	-	TGTGCCAGCAGCTTAGCCCTGGACGCCCGAGAGACCCAGTACTTC	CASSLALDARETQYF
-	TRBV7-9	TRBJ1-1	-	TGTGCCAGCAGACCGGGGGGGCGTGACACTGAAGCTTTCTTT	CASRPGGRDTEAFF
-	TRBV28	TRBJ1-1	-	TGTGCCAGCAGCTCCGCTTATAGGGTATTGACTGAAGCTTTCTTT	CASSSAYRVLTEAFF
-	TRBV18	TRBJ2-3	-	TGTGCCAGCTTCCAAACGGGAACAGATACGCAGTATTTT	CASFQTGTDTQYF
TRBD2	TRBV7-8	TRBJ2-3	-	TGTGCCAGCGGCGGACTAGCGGGACCTAGCACAGATACGCAGTATTTT	CASGGLAGPSTDTQYF
TRBD2	TRBV5-1	TRBJ2-5	-	TGCGCCAGCAGCTTGGCCCTGGCGGGAGGGGAGACCCAGTACTTC	CASSLALAGGETQYF
TRBD1	TRBV15	TRBJ2-5	-	TGTGCCACCAGCAAAGACAGGGGACAAGAGACCCAGTACTTC	CATSKDRGQETQYF
-	TRBV2	TRBJ2-1	once	TGTGCCAGCAGTGAACCTCGTGGGACAAATAATGAGCAGTTCTTC	CASSEPRGTNNEQFF
TRBD1	TRBV19	TRBJ2-7	many	TGTGCCAGTAGTTCCCGGGACAGGGGTCCCGAGCAGTACTTC	CASSSRDRGPEQYF
-	TRBV5-1	TRBJ1-1	few	TGCGCCAGCAGCTTATCGACAGCGAGGCGGGGAAACACTGAAGCTTTCTTT	CASSLSTARRGNTEAFF
-	TRBV28	TRBJ1-3	-	TGTGCCAGCAGCCTGACAGCAGCTGGAAACACCATATATTTT	CASSLTAAGNTIYF
-	TRBV18	TRBJ1-1	-	TGTGCCAGCTCACCAACCCCGACGAACACTGAAGCTTTCTTT	CASSPTPTNTEAFF
TRBD2	TRBV7-2	TRBJ2-7	-	TGTGCCAGCAGCTCGGTGGCGGGAGCCAACGAGCAGTACTTC	CASSSVAGANEQYF
TRBD2	TRBV19	TRBJ2-1	-	TGTGCCAGTAGTATTCTCCTAGCGGGAGGGGAGCAGTTCTTC	CASSILLAGGEQFF
-	TRBV5-1	TRBJ2-7	-	TGCGCCAGCAGCTTGGCGCGGCGGGTATCCTACGAGCAGTACTTC	CASSLARRVSYEQYF
-	TRBV6-5	TRBJ1-1	-	TGTGCCAGCACCAACGGGGTGAACACTGAAGCTTTCTTT	CASTNGVNTEAFF
TRBD1	TRBV18	TRBJ1-1	-	TGTGCCAGCTCACCCGGGACAGGGGTTAGGGAAGCTTTCTTT	CASSPGTGVREAFF